These 2 T cell receptor beta chains were sequenced from one sample in a study of cytomegalovirus exposure and HLA in healthy donors. The method was immunoSEQ multiplex PCR; TCRdb's version includes in-frame clones alone and lacks a portion of them. Altogether about 260,000 clones are present, roughly 87% being singletons, with the ten largest covering approximately 3%. Sequencing input: PBMCs. The receptors shown here come from a woman in her 30s in good health and CMV-seronegative.

The rearrangement joins TRBV29-1 to TRBJ2-3; D perhaps matches TRBD2 (5 bases). The CDR3 contains 16 residues. V was trimmed by 0 bases and J by 0 bases, leaving 13 bases between them. Germline CDR1 is SQVTM and CDR2 is ANQGSEA. The CDR3 loop is CSVEDLSRGSTDTQYF. The CDR3 DNA follows: TGCAGCGTTGAAGATCTGAGTAGAGGGAGCACAGATACGCAGTATTTT.

The chain carries TRBV9 and TRBJ2-7; D may be TRBD2 (5 bases). This CDR3 has 12 residues. V shed 5 bases and J shed 5 bases, with 11 bases lying between them. Germline V gives CDR1 SGDLS, CDR2 YYNGEE. In DNA form, the CDR3 reads TGTGCCAGCAGTGCCTTCGGGGACGAGCAGTACTTC. The encoded protein is CASSAFGDEQYF.